The 5 T cell receptor beta chains presented below share a single source sample, sequenced in a study of cytomegalovirus exposure and HLA in healthy donors. PCR primers comprised 60 Vbeta and 13 Jbeta primers. Some clones are missing from TCRdb's copy, which holds only in-frame ones; the method was immunoSEQ multiplex PCR. Counted here are under 200,000 clones, 9.5% to 15% occurring once; the ten biggest clones make up 7.5% to 10%. Sequences were obtained from PBMCs. These TCRs come from a man in his forties or fifties in good health and CMV-seropositive.

This clone was counted between two and nine times. The rearrangement uses TRBV10-3 and TRBJ2-3; 13 nucleotides match TRBD2. Losses at the gene ends were 6 bases for V and 2 bases for J; bases not matched to a gene: 8. Per the germline V gene, CDR1 is ENHRY and CDR2 is SYGVKD. The CDR3 runs 17 residues. DNA for the CDR3: TGTGCCATCAGCAGAAGGGGACTAGCGGGGAACACAGATACGCAGTATTTT. Translation gives CAISRRGLAGNTDTQYF.

Only a few counts were recorded for this clone. This chain uses TRBV5-4 with TRBJ2-7; no clear D. Looked up from germline, CDR1 is SGHNT and CDR2 is YYREEE (reference sequence). The ends were cut back, 3 bases at V and 3 bases at J, with 10 bases in the middle. This CDR3 spans 13 amino acids. For the CDR3, the DNA is TGTGCCAGCAGCTCCGAACGCTACTACGAGCAGTACGTC. Amino acids: CASSSERYYEQYV.

Concerning this clone: The sample carries other DNA sequences with the same CDR3. The chain combines TRBV9 with TRBJ2-7; the D gene is possibly TRBD1 (5 bases). V was cut by 0 bases and J by 1 base, with 5 bases left in between. Germline V gene data show CDR1 as SGDLS and CDR2 as YYNGEE. The CDR3 covers 13 residues. Here the CDR3 reads CASSVGQSYEQYF. The CDR3 DNA reads as TGTGCCAGCAGCGTAGGACAGTCCTACGAGCAGTACTTC. Drawing the rest from reference TRBV9 and TRBJ2-7, the complete variable domain is DSGVTQTPKHLITATGQRVTLRCSPRSGDLSVYWYQQSLDQGLQFLIQYYNGEERAKGNILERFSAQQFPDLHSELNLSSLELGDSALYFCASSVGQSYEQYFGPGTRLTVT.

This clone occurred a few times. This chain joins TRBV6-7 and TRBJ2-7; TRBD1 might be the D (6 bases). TRBV6-7 is an ORF, and what it does is uncertain. CDR3 size: 14 residues. V was trimmed by 10 bases and J by 3 bases, leaving 19 bases between them. DNA of the CDR3: TGTGCCAACATCTCAGGGGCGGCACACTACGAGCAGTACGTC. Its translation is CANISGAAHYEQYV.

This chain connects TRBV6-5 to TRBJ1-2; perhaps TRBD1 as D (6 bases). The germline V and J ends were trimmed by 6 bases and 6 bases, with 14 bases remaining between them. CDR3 length: 13 residues. Germline CDR1 is MNHEY and CDR2 is SVGAGI. The CDR3 reads CASSPYRVDGYTF. As DNA, the CDR3 is TGTGCCAGCAGCCCTTACAGGGTGGATGGCTACACCTTC.